This entry lists 3 T cell receptor beta chains sequenced from one sample in a study of control samples from healthy donors and cancer patients. Sequenced by immunoSEQ multiplex PCR; TCRdb stores in-frame clones only, minus some. The table lists around 75,000 clones, approximately 84% of them singletons. Source material: blood. The receptors derive from a man aged 45-65 years in good health.

The rearrangement joins TRBV4-3 to TRBJ1-3; D is possibly TRBD1 (5 bases). CDR3 length: 15 residues. V was clipped by 0 bases and J by 3 bases, with 9 bases between them. Germline CDR1 and CDR2: LGHNA and YSLEER. The CDR3 reads CASSQDSTVGNTIYF. The CDR3, as DNA: TGCGCCAGCAGCCAAGATTCGACAGTTGGAAACACCATATATTTT.

The chain has TRBV6-6 and TRBJ2-7; perhaps TRBD2 as D (6 bases). CDR3 size: 16 residues. CDR1 and CDR2 from the germline V gene are MNHNY and SVGAGI (reference sequence). Trimming removed 9 bases at V and 1 base at J, with 22 bases between. DNA for the CDR3: TGTGCCAGTTCCCGGGGCCTATCCGGGGGTTCCTACGAGCAGTACTTC. Translated, it gives CASSRGLSGGSYEQYF.

The genes are TRBV28 and TRBJ1-1, with TRBD1 as a possible D gene (5 bases). Germline values: CDR1 MDHEN, CDR2 SYDVKM. V lost 5 bases and J 1 base, leaving 14 bases between the germline ends. The CDR3 has 15 residues. CDR3 bases: TGTGCCAGCAGTCCCCACCGGCAGGGGAACACTGAAGCTTTCTTT. This translates into CASSPHRQGNTEAFF.